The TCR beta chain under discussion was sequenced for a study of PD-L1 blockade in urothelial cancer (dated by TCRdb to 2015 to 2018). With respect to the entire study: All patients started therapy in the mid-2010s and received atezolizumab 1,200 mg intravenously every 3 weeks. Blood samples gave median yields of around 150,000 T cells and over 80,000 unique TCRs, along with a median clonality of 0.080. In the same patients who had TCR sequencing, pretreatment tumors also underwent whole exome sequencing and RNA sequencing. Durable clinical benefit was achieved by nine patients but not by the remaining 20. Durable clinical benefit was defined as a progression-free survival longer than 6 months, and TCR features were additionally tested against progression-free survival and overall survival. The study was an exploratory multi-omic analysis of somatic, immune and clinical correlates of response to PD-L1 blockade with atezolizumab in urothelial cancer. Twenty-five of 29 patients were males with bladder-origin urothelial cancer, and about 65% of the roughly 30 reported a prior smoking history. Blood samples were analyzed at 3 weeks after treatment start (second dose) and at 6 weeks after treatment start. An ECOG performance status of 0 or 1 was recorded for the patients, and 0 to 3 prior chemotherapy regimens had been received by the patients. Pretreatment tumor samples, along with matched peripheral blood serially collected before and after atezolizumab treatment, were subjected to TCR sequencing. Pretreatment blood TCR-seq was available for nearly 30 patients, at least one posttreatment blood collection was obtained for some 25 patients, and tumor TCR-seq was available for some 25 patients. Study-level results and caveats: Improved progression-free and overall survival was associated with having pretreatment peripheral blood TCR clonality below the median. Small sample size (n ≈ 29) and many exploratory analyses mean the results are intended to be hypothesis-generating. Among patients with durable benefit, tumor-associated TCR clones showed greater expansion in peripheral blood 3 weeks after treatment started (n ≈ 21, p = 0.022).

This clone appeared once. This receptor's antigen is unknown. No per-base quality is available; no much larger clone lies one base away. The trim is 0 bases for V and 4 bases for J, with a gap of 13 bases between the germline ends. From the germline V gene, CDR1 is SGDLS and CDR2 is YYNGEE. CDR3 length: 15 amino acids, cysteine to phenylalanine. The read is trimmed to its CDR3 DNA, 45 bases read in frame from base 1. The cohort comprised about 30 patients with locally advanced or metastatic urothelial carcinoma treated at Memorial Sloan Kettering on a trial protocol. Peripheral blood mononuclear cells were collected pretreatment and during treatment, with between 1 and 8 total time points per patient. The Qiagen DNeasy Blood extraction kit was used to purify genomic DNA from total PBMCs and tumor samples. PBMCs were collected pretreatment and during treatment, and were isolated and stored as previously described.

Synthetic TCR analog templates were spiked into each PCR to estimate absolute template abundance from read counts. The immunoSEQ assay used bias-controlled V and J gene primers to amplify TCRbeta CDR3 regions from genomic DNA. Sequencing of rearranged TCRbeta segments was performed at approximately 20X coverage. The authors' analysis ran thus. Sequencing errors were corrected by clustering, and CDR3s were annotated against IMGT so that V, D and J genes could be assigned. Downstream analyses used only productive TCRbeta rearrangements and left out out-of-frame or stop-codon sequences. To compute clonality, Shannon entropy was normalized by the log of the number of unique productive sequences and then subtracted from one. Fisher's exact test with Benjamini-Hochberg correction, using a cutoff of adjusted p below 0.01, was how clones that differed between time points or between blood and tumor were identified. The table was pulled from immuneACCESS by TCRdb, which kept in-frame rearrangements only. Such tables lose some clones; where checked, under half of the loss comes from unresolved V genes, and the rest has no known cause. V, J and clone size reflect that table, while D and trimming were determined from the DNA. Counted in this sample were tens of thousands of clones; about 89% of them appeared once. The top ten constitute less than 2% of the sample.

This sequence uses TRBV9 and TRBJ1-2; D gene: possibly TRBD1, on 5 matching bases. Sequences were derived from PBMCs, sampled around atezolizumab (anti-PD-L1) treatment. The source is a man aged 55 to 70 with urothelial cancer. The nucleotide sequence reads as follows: TGTGCCAGCAGCGTAGAGGTTCAGGGCAGCTATGGCTACACCTTC. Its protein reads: CASSVEVQGSYGYTF.